The present T cell receptor beta chain was sequenced within a study of T cell responses to AZD1222 COVID-19 vaccine. General study findings and limits: In all cases, repertoires were sampled only after the peak T cell response. Baseline serology detected seropositivity in only five to seven AZD1222 recipients. When two AZD1222 doses had been given, Spike-specific TCR breadth and depth rose. Donor demographics were predominantly white British with a female majority; clonal diversity may be underestimated.

TCRdb keeps only in-frame clones here, not all; method: immunoSEQ multiplex PCR. This sample carries 53,000 or so clones, about 85% of them seen once, and the ten largest clones take roughly 20%. The CDR3 contains 16 residues. Germline CDR1 MNHEY, CDR2 SVGEGT. V lost 2 bases and J 3 bases, leaving 15 bases between the germline ends. On this clone itself: The antigen remains undetermined.

The source was peripheral blood, collected on day 0 of MenACWY control vaccination. V usage is TRBV6-2 or TRBV6-3 and J usage is TRBJ2-3; possibly TRBD1 for D (5 bases). The TCR was taken from an adult in good health. The CDR3 nucleotides read TGTGCCAGCAGTTACGGGGCGCTTGTTGGTACAGATACGCAGTATTTT. This encodes CASSYGALVGTDTQYF.